This T cell receptor (beta chain) comes out of a study of identical twins. V lost 2 bases, J lost 0 bases, and 5 bases lay in between. This CDR3 is built from 14 residues. CDR1 and CDR2 from the germline V gene are ENHRY and SYGVKD. This clonotype was counted a few times. Its antigen is currently unknown. From the 5' RACE reads, TCRdb called clonotypes with MiXCR, one entry per CDR3 protein. This table has 1.5 million to 2 million distinct CDR3 sequences, 25% to 35% appearing once. Study results and caveats: Donors were not followed over many years; analysis was cross-sectional. Excess twin sharing in beta out-of-frame sequences was weaker. Analyses of zero insertions could, in part, be confounded by invariant MAIT and iNKT cells. Within monozygotic twins, out-of-frame TCR alpha sharing was underestimated by the models.

The chain carries TRBV10-3 and TRBJ1-5; no clear D. The sample comprised cord blood. This receptor was identified in a newborn girl in good health. Written as DNA, the CDR3 is TGTGCCATCAGTGAGATAGATAGCAATCAGCCCCAGCATTTT. Residues: CAISEIDSNQPQHF.